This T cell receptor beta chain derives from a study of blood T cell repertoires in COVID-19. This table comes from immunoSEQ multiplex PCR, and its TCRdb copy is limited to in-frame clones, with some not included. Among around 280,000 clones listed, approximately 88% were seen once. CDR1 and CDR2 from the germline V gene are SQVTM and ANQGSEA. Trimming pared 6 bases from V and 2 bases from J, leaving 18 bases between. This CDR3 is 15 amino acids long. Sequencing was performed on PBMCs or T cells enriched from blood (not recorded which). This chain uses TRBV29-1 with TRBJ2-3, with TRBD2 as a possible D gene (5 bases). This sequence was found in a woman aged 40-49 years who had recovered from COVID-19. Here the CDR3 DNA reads TGCAGCGTAGGAGGAGACGGGTGGAACACAGATACGCAGTATTTT. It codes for CSVGGDGWNTDTQYF.